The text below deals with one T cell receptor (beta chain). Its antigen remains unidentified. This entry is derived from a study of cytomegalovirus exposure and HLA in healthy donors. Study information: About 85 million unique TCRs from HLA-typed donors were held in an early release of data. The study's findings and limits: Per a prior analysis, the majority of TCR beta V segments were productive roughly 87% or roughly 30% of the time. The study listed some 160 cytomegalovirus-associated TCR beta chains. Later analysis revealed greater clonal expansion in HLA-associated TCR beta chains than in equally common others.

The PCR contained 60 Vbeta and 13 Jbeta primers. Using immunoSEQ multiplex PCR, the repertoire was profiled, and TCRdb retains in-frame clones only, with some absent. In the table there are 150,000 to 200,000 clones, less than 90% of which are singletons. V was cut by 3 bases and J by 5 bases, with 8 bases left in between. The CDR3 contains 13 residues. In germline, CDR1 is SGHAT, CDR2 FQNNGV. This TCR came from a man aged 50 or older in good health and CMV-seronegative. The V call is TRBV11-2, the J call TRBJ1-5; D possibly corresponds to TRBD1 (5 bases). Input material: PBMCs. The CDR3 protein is CASSFSRDQPQHF. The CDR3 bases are TGTGCCAGCAGCTTTAGCAGGGATCAGCCCCAGCATTTT.